Below, 29 T cell receptor beta chains from the same sample are listed, as sequenced in a study of cytomegalovirus exposure and HLA in healthy donors. Primers: 60 Vbeta forward and 13 Jbeta reverse. Profiling relied on immunoSEQ multiplex PCR, and the TCRdb table lists in-frame clones only, not all of them. Among roughly 150,000 clones listed, roughly 80% were seen once. The sequencing input was PBMCs. These receptors came from a man younger than 40 in good health and CMV-seropositive.

This chain uses TRBV27 with TRBJ2-7; 10 bases map to TRBD1. The CDR3 runs to 15 residues. The germline gives CDR1 MNHEY, CDR2 SMNVEV (reference sequence). After removal of 6 bases from V and 5 bases from J, the junction contained 10 bases not matched to a gene. In DNA, the CDR3 is TGTGCCAGCAGCCGAGGGGGGACAGGGGCACACGAGCAGTACTTC. Protein product: CASSRGGTGAHEQYF.

This chain connects TRBV28 to TRBJ2-1; tentatively, D is TRBD1 (5 bases). The germline V and J ends were trimmed by 5 bases and 0 bases, with 14 bases remaining between them. The CDR3 totals 16 residues. Germline CDR1 reads MDHEN; CDR2 reads SYDVKM. The CDR3 DNA is TGTGCCAGCAGTACAATGACAGAAAGCTCCTACAATGAGCAGTTCTTC. It encodes CASSTMTESSYNEQFF.

A single count supports this clone. V is TRBV5-1 and J is TRBJ1-2, with 9 bases lining up with TRBD1. Trimming took 0 bases from V and 10 from J; bases not matched to a gene: 4. The CDR3 extends over 13 amino acids. Germline V lookup: CDR1 SGHRS, CDR2 YFSETQ. CDR3 amino acids: CASSLDRGPDYTF. The CDR3 DNA reads as TGCGCCAGCAGCTTGGACAGGGGGCCCGACTACACCTTC.

The rearrangement joins TRBV28 to TRBJ2-1; no reliable D call. Trimming left V 8 bases short and J 7 bases short, with 36 bases between. CDR3 length: 20 amino acids. Germline CDR1 is MDHEN and CDR2 is SYDVKM. CDR3 bases: TGTGCCAGCCCTCCAACATCTCTAGAGTTATATGATCGATTCTCTAATGAGCAGTTCTTC. Protein sequence: CASPPTSLELYDRFSNEQFF.

V gene TRBV23-1 combines with J gene TRBJ1-3; D unresolved. TRBV23-1 is identified as an open reading frame with a role that is uncertain. The V gene lost 2 bases and the J gene lost 1 base, with 9 bases spanning the gap. The CDR3 is 15 residues long. In nucleotides, the CDR3 is TGCGCCAGCAGTCAAATAGGAGTTTCTGGAAACACCATATATTTT. As protein: CASSQIGVSGNTIYF.

The rearrangement uses TRBV6-5 and TRBJ2-5, with TRBD1 as a possible D gene (5 bases). TRBJ2-7 explains the end of the DNA better; the J call may be wrong. The germline V gene has CDR1 MNHEY and CDR2 SVGAGI. The CDR3 loop spans 11 amino acids. The CDR3 DNA reads TGTGCCAGCAGTTACGGGGCCGAGCAGTACTTC. Translated, it gives CASSYGAEQYF.

The CDR3 here is CASSEALNTGELFF. The CDR3 nucleotides are TGTGCCAGCAGTGAAGCACTTAACACCGGGGAGCTGTTTTTT. The rearrangement joins TRBV6-1 to TRBJ2-2; D unresolved. Trimming cost V 0 bases and J 2 bases, with 4 bases left between them. Germline-derived CDR1 and CDR2 are MNHNS and SASEGT. CDR3 size: 14 residues.

The chain links TRBV5-1 to TRBJ2-1; D unclear. The germline gives CDR1 SGHRS, CDR2 YFSETQ. Deletions cut 4 bases from V and 0 bases from J, with 11 bases between. CDR3 size: 15 residues. For the CDR3, the DNA is TGCGCCAGCAGCCTTACTAAAAACTCCTACAATGAGCAGTTCTTC. Its protein is CASSLTKNSYNEQFF.

The chain employs TRBV5-1 and TRBJ1-2; D unresolved. V was shortened by 2 bases and J by 2 bases, with 4 bases between the two germline ends. CDR1 SGHRS and CDR2 YFSETQ come from the germline V gene. This CDR3 comprises 12 residues. The CDR3 here is CASSFQNYGYTF. The CDR3 coding sequence is TGCGCCAGCAGCTTCCAAAACTATGGCTACACCTTC.

V and J are TRBV7-2 and TRBJ1-5; 8 nucleotides match TRBD1. Germline V gene sequence: CDR1 SGHTA, CDR2 FQGNSA. With 5 bases clipped from V and 7 bases from J, the junction kept 10 bases outside the gene matches. The CDR3 is 15 amino acids. CDR3 nucleotides: TGTGCCAGCAGCCGTGACAGGGGCCAGGGGCAGCCCCAGCATTTT. Translating it yields CASSRDRGQGQPQHF.

This chain connects TRBV5-1 to TRBJ1-2, with D possibly matching TRBD1 (5 bases). CDR3 size: 14 residues. Germline V gene sequence: CDR1 SGHRS, CDR2 YFSETQ. Trimming took 5 bases from V and 0 from J, leaving 11 bases between them. CDR3 region: CASRGTGSNYGYTF. DNA of the CDR3: TGCGCCAGCAGAGGCACAGGATCTAACTATGGCTACACCTTC.

J is TRBJ2-1 and V is TRBV4-3, with unresolved D. Trimming took 0 bases from V and 6 from J, leaving 9 bases between them. Germline CDR1 and CDR2: LGHNA and YSLEER. The CDR3 loop spans 14 amino acids. As DNA, the CDR3 is TGCGCCAGCAGCCAAGATGGAGACCTCAATGAGCAGTTCTTC. As protein: CASSQDGDLNEQFF.

The J gene is TRBJ2-7, the V gene TRBV9, with TRBD1 as a possible D gene (5 bases). Germline CDR1 reads SGDLS; CDR2 reads YYNGEE. V was cut by 4 bases and J by 6 bases, with 11 bases left in between. CDR3 length equals 12 residues. The CDR3 sequence: CASSPQGSEQYF. The CDR3 DNA reads as TGTGCCAGCAGCCCCCAGGGTAGCGAGCAGTACTTC.

The V gene is TRBV5-1, the J gene TRBJ2-3; TRBD2 agrees at 10 bases. The CDR3 is made up of 18 amino acids. Trimming removed 1 base from V and 0 bases from J; junction bases left unmatched: 8. Germline assignment: CDR1 SGHRS and CDR2 YFSETQ. The CDR3 region has the DNA TGCGCCAGCAGCTTGCAGATAGCGGGAGGCCCGAGCACAGATACGCAGTATTTT. This gives the protein CASSLQIAGGPSTDTQYF.

This sequence joins TRBV5-1 and TRBJ2-5; 10 nucleotides line up with TRBD1. TRBJ2-7 explains the end of the DNA better; the J call may be wrong. This CDR3 region has 16 residues. Germline V gives CDR1 SGHRS, CDR2 YFSETQ. The DNA for the CDR3 is TGCGCCAGCAGCTCTTCCGGGACAGGGGTTTACTACGAGCAGTACTTC. Protein sequence: CASSSSGTGVYYEQYF.

The V call is TRBV6-1, the J call TRBJ2-2, with 9 bases lining up with TRBD2. CDR1 and CDR2 from the germline V gene are MNHNS and SASEGT. V shed 1 base, J shed 6 bases, and the junction held 6 bases outside the gene matches. This CDR3 region has 16 residues. The CDR3 spells CASSEEVGGGAGELFF. Here the CDR3 DNA reads TGTGCCAGCAGTGAAGAAGTAGGCGGGGGGGCCGGGGAGCTGTTTTTT.

The rearrangement uses TRBV28 and TRBJ1-2; D possibly corresponds to TRBD1 (6 bases). This CDR3 contains 12 residues. V lost 3 bases and J 5 bases, leaving 7 bases between the germline ends. Germline CDR1 reads MDHEN; CDR2 reads SYDVKM. For the CDR3, the DNA is TGTGCCAGCAGTTTTCAGGGGTATGGCTACACCTTC. Protein sequence: CASSFQGYGYTF.

This clone appeared a single time. The chain uses TRBV18 and TRBJ2-2; D not resolved. The CDR3 covers 16 residues. Germline V lookup: CDR1 KGHSH, CDR2 LQKENI. V lost 0 bases and J lost 2, with 10 bases in between. In DNA form, the CDR3 reads TGTGCCAGCTCACCACCTGCTATGACAAACACCGGGGAGCTGTTTTTT. It translates to CASSPPAMTNTGELFF.

The chain uses TRBV29-1 and TRBJ1-1; TRBD1 agrees at 7 bases. This CDR3 is built from 12 residues. J lost 7 bases, V lost 4 bases, and 6 bases had no gene match. CDR1 and CDR2 from the germline V gene are SQVTM and ANQGSEA. The CDR3 DNA follows: TGCAGCGTTGGTCAGGGACAGAGTGAAGCTTTCTTT. Protein: CSVGQGQSEAFF.

The chain links TRBV19 to TRBJ2-3, with 10 bases matching TRBD2. CDR1 and CDR2 (germline): LNHDA, SQIVND (reference sequence). V was clipped by 3 bases and J by 4 bases; unmatched bases: 4. The CDR3 is made up of 15 amino acids. DNA for the CDR3: TGTGCCAGTAGTATCCCTAGCGGGGGACCAGATACGCAGTATTTT. It translates to CASSIPSGGPDTQYF. The full variable domain, rest sourced from reference TRBV19 and TRBJ2-3, is DGGITQSPKYLFRKEGQNVTLSCEQNLNHDAMYWYRQDPGQGLRLIYYSQIVNDFQKGDIAEGYSVSREKKESFPLTVTSAQKNPTAFYLCASSIPSGGPDTQYFGPGTRLTVL.

The V gene is TRBV19, the J gene TRBJ1-1; D gene unclear. This CDR3 comprises 16 residues. V gave up 1 base and J gave up 3 bases, with 15 bases separating them. The germline gives CDR1 LNHDA, CDR2 SQIVND (reference sequence). Here the CDR3 reads CASSIGSRVGDTEAFF. CDR3 coding DNA: TGTGCCAGTAGTATAGGTTCCCGGGTTGGTGACACTGAAGCTTTCTTT.

In this sample, this clone turned up once. The gene calls are TRBV10-3 and TRBJ2-7; 9 bases agree with TRBD1. Germline CDR1 ENHRY, CDR2 SYGVKD. CDR3 length: 16 amino acids. With 4 bases clipped from V and 3 bases from J, the junction kept 10 bases outside the gene matches. CDR3 residues: CAISAPGTGKNYEQYF. DNA of the CDR3: TGTGCCATCAGTGCCCCCGGGACAGGGAAAAACTACGAGCAGTACTTC.

The rearrangement uses TRBV19 and TRBJ1-1; D remains ambiguous. The CDR3 runs 13 residues. Germline CDR1 reads LNHDA; CDR2 reads SQIVND (reference sequence). The V gene lost 3 bases and the J gene lost 6 bases, with 11 bases spanning the gap. The CDR3: CASSIRTGAEAFF. CDR3 nucleotides: TGTGCCAGTAGTATTAGGACGGGAGCTGAAGCTTTCTTT.

The rearrangement uses TRBV7-2 and TRBJ2-5; TRBD1 matches at 7 bases. Germline V gene data show CDR1 as SGHTA and CDR2 as FQGNSA. The J segment lost 5 bases and the V segment lost 3 bases, leaving 9 bases of the junction unmatched. CDR3 length: 15 residues. CDR3 DNA sequence: TGTGCCAGCAGCTTTACGCAGGGGGTTCTGGAGACCCAGTACTTC. This codes for CASSFTQGVLETQYF.

V gene TRBV29-1 combines with J gene TRBJ2-7, with 7 positions matching TRBD2. CDR3 length: 11 amino acids. Germline V gene data show CDR1 as SQVTM and CDR2 as ANQGSEA. V lost 5 bases and J lost 3; bases outside the gene matches: 1. CDR3 DNA: TGCAGCGTTTCTAGCGGCTACGAGCAGTACTTC. As protein: CSVSSGYEQYF.

The chain has TRBV5-4 and TRBJ2-1; D ambiguous. Trimming stripped 4 bases from V and 8 bases from J, with 10 bases between. Looked up from germline, CDR1 is SGHNT and CDR2 is YYREEE (reference sequence). CDR3 size: 12 residues. CDR3 bases: TGTGCCAGCAGCCTCGATCGGGATGAGCAGTTCTTC. Its protein is CASSLDRDEQFF. The variable domain in full, with the rest retrieved from reference TRBV5-4 and TRBJ2-1, is ETGVTQSPTHLIKTRGQQVTLRCSSQSGHNTVSWYQQALGQGPQFIFQYYREEENGRGNFPPRFSGLQFPNYSSELNVNALELDDSALYLCASSLDRDEQFFGPGTRLTVL.

In its sample, this clone was seen once. The chain is built from TRBV19 and TRBJ2-2; the match to TRBD2 covers 10 bases. Per the germline V gene, CDR1 is LNHDA and CDR2 is SQIVND (reference sequence). This CDR3 has 14 amino acids. V lost 4 bases, J lost 5 bases, and 1 base stayed unmatched. CDR3 protein: CASSKLAGTGELFF. DNA for the CDR3: TGTGCCAGTAGTAAACTAGCGGGGACCGGGGAGCTGTTTTTT.

The gene calls are TRBV6-5 and TRBJ2-1; 13 nucleotides align to TRBD2. Trimming took 4 bases from V and 12 from J; bases not matched to a gene: 3. The length of the CDR3 is 13 residues. Germline loops: CDR1 MNHEY, CDR2 SVGAGI. CDR3 bases: TGTGCCAGCAGTTCGACTAGCGGGAGGCCGCAGTTCTTC. This sequence encodes CASSSTSGRPQFF.

The V call is TRBV6-6, the J call TRBJ2-5; no definite D call. The CDR3 has 11 residues. The V end lost 4 bases, the J end lost 4 bases, and 4 bases lay between the germline ends. Germline loops: CDR1 MNHNY, CDR2 SVGAGI (reference sequence). The DNA for the CDR3 is TGTGCCAGCAGTTCGAGAGAGACCCAGTACTTC. Its protein product is CASSSRETQYF.